Reported below is one TCR beta chain. As yet, its antigen is unknown. There are 15 residues in the CDR3. Between the trimmed V and J ends, which lost 2 bases and 1 base, there was a span of 11 bases. An input of roughly 0.5 to 1 ug of RNA was subjected to reverse transcription using random hexamers. TCRdb reprocessed the immunoSEQ multiplex PCR reads via MiXCR and lists one record per CDR3 protein. The sample consists of about 200,000 distinct CDR3 sequences, 90% to 95% of them appearing once. The data derive from a study of CD8 T cells in Susac syndrome. General study points: By the study's own acknowledgment, its TCR sequencing and HLA analysis included relatively few individuals.

The source is a human donor in good health. Sequences were obtained from CD4+ T cells from PBMCs. The chain uses TRBV23-1 and TRBJ1-1, with D perhaps TRBD1 (5 bases). TRBV23-1 is reported as an ORF; its role is uncertain. CDR3 residues: CASSQPDDRNTEAFF. CDR3 sequence (DNA): TGCGCCAGCAGTCAACCAGACGACAGGAACACTGAAGCTTTCTTT.